A single count supports the clone carrying this T cell receptor (beta chain). This record belongs to a study of T cell responses to AZD1222 COVID-19 vaccine. The germline V gene has CDR1 SGHTA and CDR2 FQGTGA. J was trimmed by 8 bases and V by 4 bases; bases with no gene match: 4. The CDR3 spans 12 residues. The data were produced by immunoSEQ multiplex PCR, yet TCRdb's version contains in-frame clones alone and is incomplete. The sample shows roughly 150,000 clones, 85% to 95% of them seen only once. The chain uses TRBV7-3 and TRBJ1-1, with TRBD1 matching 7 bases. Sequencing used peripheral blood, obtained on day 0 of AZD1222 vaccination. This TCR derives from an adult in good health. Here the CDR3 reads CASSSTGEEAFF. As DNA, the CDR3 is TGTGCCAGCAGCTCTACAGGGGAAGAAGCTTTCTTT. Complete variable domain (other parts from reference TRBV7-3 and TRBJ1-1): GAGVSQTPSNKVTEKGKYVELRCDPISGHTALYWYRQSLGQGPEFLIYFQGTGAADDSGLPNDRFFAVRPEGSVSTLKIQRTERGDSAVYLCASSSTGEEAFFGQGTRLTVV.